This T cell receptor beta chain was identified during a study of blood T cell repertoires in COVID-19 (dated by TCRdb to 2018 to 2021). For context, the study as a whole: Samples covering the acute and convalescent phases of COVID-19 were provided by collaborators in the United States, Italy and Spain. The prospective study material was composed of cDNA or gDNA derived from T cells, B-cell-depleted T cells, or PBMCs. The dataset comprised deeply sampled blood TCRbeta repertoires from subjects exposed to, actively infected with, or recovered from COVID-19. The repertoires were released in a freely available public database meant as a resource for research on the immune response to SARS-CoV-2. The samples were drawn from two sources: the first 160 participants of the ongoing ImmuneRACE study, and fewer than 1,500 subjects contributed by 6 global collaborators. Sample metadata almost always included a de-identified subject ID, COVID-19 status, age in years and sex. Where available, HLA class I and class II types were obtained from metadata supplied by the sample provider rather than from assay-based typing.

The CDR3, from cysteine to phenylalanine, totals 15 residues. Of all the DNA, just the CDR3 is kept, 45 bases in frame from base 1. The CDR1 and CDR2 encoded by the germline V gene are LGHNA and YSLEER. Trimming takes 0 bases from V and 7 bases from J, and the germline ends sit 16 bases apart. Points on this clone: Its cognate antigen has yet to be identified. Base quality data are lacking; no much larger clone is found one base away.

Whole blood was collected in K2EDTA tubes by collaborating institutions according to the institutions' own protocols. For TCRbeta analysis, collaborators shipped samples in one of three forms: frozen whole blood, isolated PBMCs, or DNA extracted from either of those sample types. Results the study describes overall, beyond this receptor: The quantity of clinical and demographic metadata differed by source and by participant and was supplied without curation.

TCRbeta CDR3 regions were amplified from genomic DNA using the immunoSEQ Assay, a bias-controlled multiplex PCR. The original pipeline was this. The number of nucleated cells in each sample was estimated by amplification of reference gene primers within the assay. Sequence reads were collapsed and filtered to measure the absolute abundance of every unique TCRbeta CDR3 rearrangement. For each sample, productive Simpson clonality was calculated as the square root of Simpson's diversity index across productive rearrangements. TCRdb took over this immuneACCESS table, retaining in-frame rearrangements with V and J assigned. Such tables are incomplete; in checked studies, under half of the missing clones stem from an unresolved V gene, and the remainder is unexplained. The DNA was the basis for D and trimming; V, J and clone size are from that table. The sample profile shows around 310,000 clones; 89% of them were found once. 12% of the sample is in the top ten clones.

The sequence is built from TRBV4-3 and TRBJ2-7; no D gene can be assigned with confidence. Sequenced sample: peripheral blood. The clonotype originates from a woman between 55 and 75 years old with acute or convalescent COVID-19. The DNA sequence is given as TGCGCCAGCAGCCAAGAAGACCGGCACTACCGGGAGCAGTACTTC. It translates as CASSQEDRHYREQYF.